The 27 T cell receptor beta chains below come from one sample, sequenced in a study of shared clonotypes between healthy human individuals. Assay used: immunoSEQ multiplex PCR; TCRdb lists only in-frame clones, some missing. In the table there are over a million clones, about 96% of which are singletons. Source material: naive CD4+ T cells sorted from blood. Subset noted: CD45RA+ positively selected. These receptors were obtained from a man between 25 and 39 years old in good health.

A word on this clone: Other DNA sequences of this sample code for an identical CDR3. V gene TRBV9 combines with J gene TRBJ2-1; 7 bases fit TRBD2. This CDR3 has 15 amino acids. Trimming removed 0 bases from V and 3 bases from J; junction bases left unmatched: 3. The germline V gene encodes CDR1 SGDLS and CDR2 YYNGEE. CDR3 loop: CASSVGLADYNEQFF. The CDR3, as DNA: TGTGCCAGCAGCGTAGGACTAGCAGACTACAATGAGCAGTTCTTC.

CDR3 residues: CASSPPDRVNTYGYTF. CDR3 nucleotides: TGTGCCAGCAGCCCTCCGGACAGGGTCAATACCTATGGCTACACCTTC. This chain connects TRBV7-2 to TRBJ1-2; 8 bases line up with TRBD1. The CDR3 consists of 16 residues. V was clipped by 5 bases and J by 4 bases; unmatched bases: 12. Germline CDR1 is SGHTA and CDR2 is FQGNSA.

The CDR3 region is CASTVEGNSYEQYF. The CDR3 DNA reads as TGTGCCAGCACCGTGGAGGGTAACTCCTACGAGCAGTACTTC. The rearrangement uses TRBV6-1 and TRBJ2-7; tentatively, D is TRBD2 (6 bases). This CDR3 has 14 residues. Trimming left V 7 bases short and J 0 bases short, with 13 bases between. Germline V lookup: CDR1 MNHNS, CDR2 SASEGT.

This clone was observed a single time. The V and J genes are TRBV28 and TRBJ2-5, with TRBD2 matching over 8 bases. This CDR3 contains 15 residues. V dropped 6 bases and J dropped 5; count of bases not matched to a gene: 11. Germline loops: CDR1 MDHEN, CDR2 SYDVKM. The CDR3 loop reads CASSGTSGRGETQYF. The CDR3, as DNA: TGTGCCAGCAGCGGGACGAGCGGGAGAGGGGAGACCCAGTACTTC.

Remarks on this clone: At the DNA level, this CDR3 is encoded by other sequences in the same sample as well. The J gene is TRBJ1-2, the V gene TRBV5-1; D unclear. The CDR3 is 12 residues long. V was cut by 4 bases and J by 2 bases, with 6 bases left in between. Looked up from germline, CDR1 is SGHRS and CDR2 is YFSETQ. The CDR3 loop reads CASSPGNYGYTF. DNA for the CDR3: TGCGCCAGCAGCCCGGGCAACTATGGCTACACCTTC.

This chain connects TRBV14 to TRBJ1-2; unclear D gene. Germline values: CDR1 SGHDN, CDR2 FVKESK. The CDR3 sequence is 13 residues long. Trimming removed 2 bases at V and 3 bases at J, with 7 bases between. CDR3 loop: CASSQTQYYGYTF. The DNA of the CDR3 is TGTGCCAGCAGCCAAACTCAATACTATGGCTACACCTTC.

CDR3 residues: CASSYASGSRDEQFF. CDR3 nucleotides: TGTGCCAGCAGTTACGCTAGCGGGAGTAGAGATGAGCAGTTCTTC. This sequence joins TRBV6-5 and TRBJ2-1; 10 nucleotides agree with TRBD2. This CDR3 spans 15 amino acids. V was pared by 2 bases and J by 8 bases, with 6 bases of the junction left unmatched. Germline CDR1 MNHEY, CDR2 SVGAGI.

V gene TRBV15 combines with J gene TRBJ1-4; TRBD1 agrees at 9 bases. With 0 bases clipped from V and 6 bases from J, the junction kept 2 bases outside the gene matches. The V gene's germline CDR1 is LNHNV and CDR2 YYDKDF (reference sequence). The length of the CDR3 is 15 residues. Here the CDR3 reads CATSRDRDRDEKLFF. The CDR3 DNA follows: TGTGCCACCAGCAGAGACCGGGACAGGGATGAAAAACTGTTTTTT.

The V gene is TRBV29-1, the J gene TRBJ2-2, with 10 nucleotides matching TRBD2. This CDR3 region has 15 residues. Looked up from germline, CDR1 is SQVTM and CDR2 is ANQGSEA. The J segment lost 0 bases and the V segment lost 7 bases, leaving 5 bases of the junction unmatched. The CDR3 region is CSDRLAGSNTGELFF. The CDR3 DNA sequence: TGCAGCGACAGACTAGCGGGCTCGAACACCGGGGAGCTGTTTTTT.

The chain employs TRBV5-1 and TRBJ2-2; TRBD1 matches at 9 bases. CDR1 and CDR2 from the germline V gene are SGHRS and YFSETQ. V lost 1 base and J lost 6; bases outside the gene matches: 7. The CDR3 runs 16 residues. CDR3 region: CASSLSGTGRPGELFF. The CDR3 nucleotides read TGCGCCAGCAGCTTGTCCGGGACAGGGAGGCCCGGGGAGCTGTTTTTT.

The chain combines TRBV18 with TRBJ2-3, with a weak D call TRBD1 (6 bases). The CDR3 spans 13 residues. V lost 8 bases and J lost 8, with 17 bases in between. Germline V gene lookup returns CDR1 KGHSH and CDR2 LQKENI. This chain's CDR3 is CASLQGAAGTQYF. The CDR3 DNA is TGTGCCAGCCTACAGGGAGCCGCGGGTACGCAGTATTTT.

The gene calls are TRBV7-9 and TRBJ2-7; 8 bases fit TRBD2. With V trimmed by 11 bases and J by 6 bases, 6 bases remained unmatched. CDR3 length: 11 residues. The germline V gene encodes CDR1 SEHNR and CDR2 FQNEAQ (reference sequence). The CDR3 region is CAALREGEQYF. The CDR3 DNA follows: TGTGCCGCCCTTCGGGAGGGCGAGCAGTACTTC.

The gene calls are TRBV6-1 and TRBJ2-1; D call uncertain. Germline assignment: CDR1 MNHNS and CDR2 SASEGT. V lost 10 bases and J lost 0, with 13 bases in between. This CDR3 has 14 amino acids. DNA for the CDR3: TGTGCCACTTTGGAAAATAGCTCCTACAATGAGCAGTTCTTC. Translated: CATLENSSYNEQFF.

This clone showed up just once. The chain couples TRBV7-9 to TRBJ2-2; 8 bases are a match to TRBD1. Germline values: CDR1 SEHNR, CDR2 FQNEAQ (reference sequence). CDR3 length equals 14 residues. J was trimmed by 2 bases and V by 6 bases; bases with no gene match: 2. This CDR3 reads CASRTGVNTGELFF. As DNA, the CDR3 is TGTGCCAGCAGGACAGGGGTAAACACCGGGGAGCTGTTTTTT. Variable domain in full (rest from reference TRBV7-9 and TRBJ2-2): DTGVSQNPRHKITKRGQNVTFRCDPISEHNRLYWYRQTLGQGPEFLTYFQNEAQLEKSRLLSDRFSAERPKGSFSTLEIQRTEQGDSAMYLCASRTGVNTGELFFGEGSRLTVL.

This sequence joins TRBV28 and TRBJ1-1; D call uncertain. This CDR3 has 16 amino acids. V was cut by 4 bases and J by 1 base, with 16 bases left in between. Per the germline V gene, CDR1 is MDHEN and CDR2 is SYDVKM. The CDR3 reads CASSSLWGGRNTEAFF. The DNA of the CDR3 is TGTGCCAGCAGTTCGTTGTGGGGTGGGAGGAACACTGAAGCTTTCTTT.

A remark on this clone: Distinct nucleotide sequences in the sample also encode this CDR3. The V and J genes are TRBV19 and TRBJ2-5; D is uncertain. Trimming removed 3 bases at V and 1 base at J, with 6 bases between. The CDR3 is 13 amino acids. CDR1 and CDR2 (germline): LNHDA, SQIVND (reference sequence). The CDR3 DNA follows: TGTGCCAGTAGTATCGGATCCCAAGAGACCCAGTACTTC. This codes for CASSIGSQETQYF.

This chain links TRBV2 with TRBJ2-7, with TRBD1 matching over 11 bases. Germline V gene data show CDR1 as SNHLY and CDR2 as FYNNEI. V shed 3 bases, J shed 5 bases, and the junction held 6 bases outside the gene matches. This CDR3 comprises 15 residues. The CDR3 bases are TGTGCCAGCAGTGACACGGGGACAGGGGGGAACGAGCAGTACTTC. It is translated as CASSDTGTGGNEQYF.

The rearrangement links TRBV7-9 to TRBJ1-2, with D perhaps TRBD1 (6 bases). The CDR3 runs to 13 residues. V lost 4 bases, J lost 2 bases, and 8 bases lay in between. In germline, CDR1 is SEHNR, CDR2 FQNEAQ (reference sequence). CDR3 nucleotides: TGTGCCAGCAGCTCCACAGGGAACTATGGCTACACCTTC. The encoded protein is CASSSTGNYGYTF.

The gene calls are TRBV29-1 and TRBJ2-1; D is tentatively TRBD1 or TRBD2 (5 bases each). Trimming left V 2 bases short and J 1 base short, with 12 bases between. The CDR3 length is 15 residues. The germline gives CDR1 SQVTM, CDR2 ANQGSEA. In nucleotides, the CDR3 is TGCAGCGTTGAAAGAGGGTGGGGGTCCTACAATGAGCAGTTCTTC. Its protein product is CSVERGWGSYNEQFF.

The rearrangement uses TRBV5-6 and TRBJ1-1, with D possibly TRBD1 on 5 matching bases. The CDR3 has 13 amino acids. Germline values: CDR1 SGHDT, CDR2 YYEEEE. Trimming pared 2 bases from V and 4 bases from J, leaving 9 bases between. The CDR3 bases are TGTGCCAGCAGCTTAATGAGGGGCACTGAAGCTTTCTTT. Translation: CASSLMRGTEAFF. The variable domain in full, with the rest retrieved from reference TRBV5-6 and TRBJ1-1, is DAGVTQSPTHLIKTRGQQVTLRCSPKSGHDTVSWYQQALGQGPQFIFQYYEEEERQRGNFPDRFSGHQFPNYSSELNVNALLLGDSALYLCASSLMRGTEAFFGQGTRLTVV.

CDR3 loop: CAISETSREQFF. Here the CDR3 DNA reads TGTGCCATCAGTGAGACTAGTCGGGAGCAGTTCTTC. The V call is TRBV10-3, the J call TRBJ2-1, with D possibly matching TRBD2 (5 bases). Germline CDR1 reads ENHRY; CDR2 reads SYGVKD. The CDR3 is 12 amino acids. V lost 2 bases and J lost 10, with 9 bases in between.

Comment on this clone: Other DNA sequences in the same sample also yield this CDR3. The chain links TRBV10-3 to TRBJ2-2; D is undetermined. Germline V gene lookup returns CDR1 ENHRY and CDR2 SYGVKD. The CDR3 is 13 amino acids. V lost 0 bases to trimming and J lost 1 base, with 0 bases between them. The CDR3 sequence is CAISESNTGELFF. In DNA, the CDR3 is TGTGCCATCAGTGAGTCGAACACCGGGGAGCTGTTTTTT.

This clone was observed once. The V call is TRBV29-1, the J call TRBJ2-5; D ambiguous. Per the germline V gene, CDR1 is SQVTM and CDR2 is ANQGSEA. The CDR3 runs to 12 residues. V lost 6 bases to trimming and J lost 0 bases, with 8 bases between them. CDR3 loop: CSVIRDQETQYF. For the CDR3, the DNA is TGCAGCGTGATACGAGACCAAGAGACCCAGTACTTC.

This rearrangement joins TRBV27 to TRBJ1-4, with a tentative D call TRBD1 (5 bases). The germline V and J ends were trimmed by 7 bases and 7 bases, with 19 bases remaining between them. CDR1 MNHEY and CDR2 SMNVEV come from the germline V gene (reference sequence). This CDR3 spans 15 amino acids. CDR3 sequence: CASTTIRDRVEKLFF. DNA of the CDR3: TGTGCCAGCACCACAATCCGGGACCGCGTTGAAAAACTGTTTTTT.

This chain connects TRBV9 to TRBJ2-7, with 9 bases aligning to TRBD1. The germline V gene has CDR1 SGDLS and CDR2 YYNGEE. This CDR3 region has 15 residues. With V trimmed by 0 bases and J by 2 bases, 3 bases remained unmatched. CDR3 bases: TGTGCCAGCAGCGTAGTCGGGGACAGGGCCTACGAGCAGTACTTC. This gives the protein CASSVVGDRAYEQYF.

J is TRBJ2-3 and V is TRBV6-1, with 13 bases identical to TRBD2. Germline V gene sequence: CDR1 MNHNS, CDR2 SASEGT. The V and J ends lost 6 bases and 8 bases, in that order; junction bases with no gene match: 8. This CDR3 region has 15 residues. CDR3 sequence reads: CASSGLAGAGGTQYF. CDR3 bases: TGTGCCAGCAGCGGACTAGCGGGAGCTGGGGGTACGCAGTATTTT.

The chain has TRBV2 and TRBJ2-7; the D is unclear. The CDR3 totals 15 residues. Germline loops: CDR1 SNHLY, CDR2 FYNNEI. Trimming left V 7 bases short and J 3 bases short, with 19 bases between. This CDR3 reads CASTLRESTVYEQYF. CDR3 nucleotides: TGTGCCAGCACCCTACGTGAATCGACGGTCTACGAGCAGTACTTC.